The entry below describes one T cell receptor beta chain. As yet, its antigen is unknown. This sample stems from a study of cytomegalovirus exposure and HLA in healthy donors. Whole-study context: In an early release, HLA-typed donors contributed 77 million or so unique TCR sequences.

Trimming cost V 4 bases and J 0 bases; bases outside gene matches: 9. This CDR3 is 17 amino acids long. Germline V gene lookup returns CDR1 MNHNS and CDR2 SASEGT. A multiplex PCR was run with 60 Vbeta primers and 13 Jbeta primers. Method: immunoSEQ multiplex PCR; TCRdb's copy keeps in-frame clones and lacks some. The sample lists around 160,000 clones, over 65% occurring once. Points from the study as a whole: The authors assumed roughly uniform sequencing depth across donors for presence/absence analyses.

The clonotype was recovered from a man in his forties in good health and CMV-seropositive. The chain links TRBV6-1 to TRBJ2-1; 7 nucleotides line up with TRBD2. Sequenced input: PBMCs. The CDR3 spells CASSGGGGGSSYNEQFF. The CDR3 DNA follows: TGTGCCAGCAGTGGTGGCGGGGGAGGAAGCTCCTACAATGAGCAGTTCTTC.